These 10 T cell receptor beta chains came from one sample sequenced in a study of blood T cells in healthy people across ages. Sample-barcoded 5' priming and a J-beta primer mix drove a second PCR of about 7 to 12 cycles. TCRdb re-derived calls from the 5' RACE reads in MiXCR, one entry per CDR3 protein. Here the sample spans roughly 1.7 million distinct CDR3 sequences, approximately 32% being singletons. Sequenced sample: blood. The receptors shown here come from a woman in her 30s in good health.

The gene calls are TRBV28 and TRBJ1-1; D is undetermined. V lost 6 bases to trimming and J lost 4 bases, with 21 bases between them. This CDR3 is 16 amino acids long. CDR1 is MDHEN, CDR2 SYDVKM, per germline. CDR3 sequence reads: CASSWVVMGAGTEAFF. CDR3 nucleotide sequence: TGTGCCAGCAGCTGGGTCGTGATGGGTGCTGGCACTGAAGCTTTCTTT.

V and J are TRBV14 and TRBJ2-3, with D unresolved. The CDR3 runs to 17 residues. The V gene lost 0 bases and the J gene lost 0 bases, with 13 bases spanning the gap. The germline CDR1 and CDR2 sequences are SGHDN and FVKESK. CDR3 loop: CASSQDHIGPSTDTQYF. The CDR3 bases are TGTGCCAGCAGCCAAGATCATATCGGCCCAAGCACAGATACGCAGTATTTT. Using reference TRBV14 and TRBJ2-3 for the parts outside the CDR3, the full variable domain is EAGVTQFPSHSVIEKGQTVTLRCDPISGHDNLYWYRRVMGKEIKFLLHFVKESKQDESGMPNNRFLAERTGGTYSTLKVQPAELEDSGVYFCASSQDHIGPSTDTQYFGPGTRLTVL.

V is TRBV11-2 and J is TRBJ1-2; 10 bases match TRBD1. V lost 4 bases and J lost 2; bases outside the gene matches: 4. CDR1 and CDR2 from the germline V gene are SGHAT and FQNNGV. This CDR3 has 15 amino acids. The DNA of the CDR3 is TGTGCCAGCAGCTCGGACAGGGGGTGGAACTATGGCTACACCTTC. Amino acid sequence: CASSSDRGWNYGYTF.

The gene calls are TRBV27 and TRBJ2-1, with TRBD1 matching over 10 bases. Germline loops: CDR1 MNHEY, CDR2 SMNVEV (reference sequence). This CDR3 spans 15 amino acids. Losses at the gene ends were 6 bases for V and 3 bases for J; bases not matched to a gene: 5. CDR3 coding DNA: TGTGCCAGCAGCCTGACAGGGGGCTACTACAATGAGCAGTTCTTC. It is translated as CASSLTGGYYNEQFF.

The chain has TRBV25-1 and TRBJ2-4, with 10 positions matching TRBD2. J gave up 13 bases and V 5 bases, and 8 bases lay outside the gene matches. CDR3 length equals 13 residues. Germline loops: CDR1 MGHDK, CDR2 SYGVNS. CDR3 protein: CASSLAGAYGQYF. In DNA, the CDR3 is TGTGCCAGCAGTCTAGCGGGAGCCTACGGGCAGTACTTC.

This clonotype was seen repeatedly, ten times or more. The rearrangement joins TRBV10-3 to TRBJ2-7; TRBD2 might be the D (6 bases). Germline V CDR1 and CDR2: ENHRY, SYGVKD. The CDR3 is 13 amino acids. The V gene lost 6 bases and the J gene lost 4 bases, with 13 bases spanning the gap. CDR3 DNA: TGTGCCATCAGAGATTCGGGGGAGTACGAGCAGTACTTC. Amino acid sequence: CAIRDSGEYEQYF.

The chain employs TRBV13 and TRBJ2-5; D is undetermined. V was trimmed by 7 bases and J by 2 bases, leaving 14 bases between them. The CDR3 has 14 amino acids. The germline V gene encodes CDR1 PRHDT and CDR2 FYEKMQ (reference sequence). The CDR3 region has the DNA TGTGCCAGCACCTCCGGCCTCTTGCAAGAGACCCAGTACTTC. The encoded protein is CASTSGLLQETQYF.

This rearrangement joins TRBV12-3 or TRBV12-4 to TRBJ2-1; maybe TRBD2 (6 bases). The CDR3 extends over 16 amino acids. V lost 7 bases and J 6 bases, leaving 22 bases between the germline ends. Here the CDR3 reads CASITATDGGANEQFF. As DNA, the CDR3 is TGTGCCAGCATCACCGCCACGGACGGAGGGGCCAATGAGCAGTTCTTC.

The chain employs TRBV4-1 and TRBJ2-7; TRBD2 agrees at 10 bases. J gave up 2 bases and V 1 base, and 5 bases lay outside the gene matches. This CDR3 comprises 16 residues. Germline V gene lookup returns CDR1 MGHRA and CDR2 YSYEKL. CDR3 DNA sequence: TGCGCCAGCAGCCAAGTAAGCGGGAGGGCCCCCTACGAGCAGTACTTC. Amino acids: CASSQVSGRAPYEQYF.

This clonotype has just a few counts. J is TRBJ1-5 and V is TRBV3-1; 8 bases map to TRBD1. The V gene's germline CDR1 is LGHDT and CDR2 YNNKEL (reference sequence). The CDR3 runs 15 residues. Trimming cost V 3 bases and J 5 bases; bases outside gene matches: 6. As DNA, the CDR3 is TGTGCCAGCAGCCAGCGACAGGGGCTATATCAGCCCCAGCATTTT. Its protein product is CASSQRQGLYQPQHF.